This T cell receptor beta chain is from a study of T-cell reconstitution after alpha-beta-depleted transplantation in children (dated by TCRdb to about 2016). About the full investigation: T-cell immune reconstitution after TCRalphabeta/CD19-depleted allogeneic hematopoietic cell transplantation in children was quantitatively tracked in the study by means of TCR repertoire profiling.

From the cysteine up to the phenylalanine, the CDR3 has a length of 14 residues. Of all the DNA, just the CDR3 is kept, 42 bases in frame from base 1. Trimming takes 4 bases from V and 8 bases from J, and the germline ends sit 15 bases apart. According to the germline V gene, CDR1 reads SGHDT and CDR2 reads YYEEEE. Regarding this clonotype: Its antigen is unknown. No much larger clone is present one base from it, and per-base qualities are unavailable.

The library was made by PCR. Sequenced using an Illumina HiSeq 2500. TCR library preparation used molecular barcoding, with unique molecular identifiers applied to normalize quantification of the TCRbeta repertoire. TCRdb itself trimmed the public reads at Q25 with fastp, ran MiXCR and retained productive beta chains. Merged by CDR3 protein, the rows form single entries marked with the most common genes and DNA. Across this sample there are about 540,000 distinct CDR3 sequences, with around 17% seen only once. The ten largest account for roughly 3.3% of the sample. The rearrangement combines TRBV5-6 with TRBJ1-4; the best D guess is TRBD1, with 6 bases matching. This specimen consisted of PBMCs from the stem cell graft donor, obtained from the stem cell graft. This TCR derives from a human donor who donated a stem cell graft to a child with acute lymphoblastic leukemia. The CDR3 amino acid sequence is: CASSLRGFREKLFF. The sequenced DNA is TGTGCCAGCAGCCTCAGGGGATTTAGAGAAAAACTGTTTTTT.